The 29 T cell receptor beta chains presented below share a single source sample, sequenced in a study of regulatory T cells in long-lasting Graves disease. As for time point: newly diagnosed GD, antithyroid drugs for less than 3 months. Researchers made the TCR library from RNA that was extracted from PBMCs. CDR3-region Arm-PCR and iRepertoire HTBI primers produced the TCR beta libraries. TCRdb fed the multiplex PCR reads into MiXCR, producing one record per CDR3 protein. The sample includes hundreds of thousands of distinct CDR3 sequences, 15% to 20% of them seen just once. This sample was also put to use in a study of T cells in Graves' hyperthyroidism and ophthalmopathy.

Specimen: peripheral blood mononuclear cells (PBMCs), collected at new diagnosis, from a patient treated with antithyroid drugs. These receptors were obtained from a man younger than 35 with Graves disease.

Many counts were recorded for this clonotype. The rearrangement uses TRBV7-8 and TRBJ1-2; D is perhaps TRBD1 (5 bases). The germline gives CDR1 SGHVS, CDR2 FQNEAQ. V was clipped by 5 bases and J by 4 bases, with 17 bases between them. The CDR3 has 15 residues. The CDR3 region has the DNA TGTGCCAGCAGCGACCGTCGGCTGGGGGTCTATGGCTACACCTTC. Residues: CASSDRRLGVYGYTF.

This clonotype has ten or more counts. The chain is built from TRBV6-1 and TRBJ1-2, with TRBD1 matching 7 bases. Trimming cost V 2 bases and J 2 bases; bases outside gene matches: 5. This CDR3 spans 15 amino acids. Looked up from germline, CDR1 is MNHNS and CDR2 is SASEGT. CDR3 coding DNA: TGTGCCAGCAGTGAATCTGGGACAGAGAACTATGGCTACACCTTC. Translation gives CASSESGTENYGYTF.

Comment on this clonotype: A much bigger clone sits one base away, suggesting this may be a read error. The V gene is TRBV5-1, the J gene TRBJ1-1; D unresolved. There are 17 residues in the CDR3. Germline loops: CDR1 SGHRS, CDR2 YFSETQ. CDR3 DNA: TGCGCCAGCGGCTTGTTTCCCGCGACCAGGAAGAACACTGAAGCTTTCTTT. Translation gives CASGLFPATRKNTEAFF.

The V and J genes are TRBV10-1 and TRBJ2-1; D unclear. Germline CDR1 WNHNN, CDR2 SYGVQD (reference sequence). The CDR3 is made up of 13 amino acids. V shed 2 bases and J shed 7 bases, with 9 bases lying between them. CDR3 sequence: CASSEGSKNEQFF. For the CDR3, the DNA is TGCGCCAGCAGTGAGGGTTCCAAAAATGAGCAGTTCTTC.

The sample holds many counts of this clonotype. The chain employs TRBV3-1 and TRBJ1-1; tentative D call: TRBD1 (5 bases). The V and J ends lost 2 bases and 11 bases respectively, with 18 bases between them. Germline CDR1 reads LGHDT; CDR2 reads YNNKEL (reference sequence). The CDR3 spans 14 residues. This CDR3 is CASSQSTGTTAAFF. CDR3 DNA sequence: TGTGCCAGCAGCCAATCAACCGGGACCACGGCGGCTTTCTTT. Looking up the rest from reference TRBV3-1 and TRBJ1-1 gives the full variable domain: DTAVSQTPKYLVTQMGNDKSIKCEQNLGHDTMYWYKQDSKKFLKIMFSYNNKELIINETVPNRFSPKSPDKAHLNLHINSLELGDSAVYFCASSQSTGTTAAFFGQGTRLTVV.

This clonotype was counted ten times or more. The V gene is TRBV7-8, the J gene TRBJ2-1; D may be TRBD2 (5 bases). The CDR3 totals 15 residues. Germline assignment: CDR1 SGHVS and CDR2 FQNEAQ. Trimming took off 2 bases at V and 7 bases at J, with 15 bases between the two ends. The CDR3 DNA sequence: TGTGCCAGCAGCTTACGGCGGGTCGACCATAATGAGCAGTTCTTC. Amino acids: CASSLRRVDHNEQFF.

This CDR3 reads CASSIVWRDYETQYF. Written as DNA, the CDR3 is TGTGCCAGTAGTATAGTTTGGAGGGATTACGAGACCCAGTACTTC. The chain employs TRBV19 and TRBJ2-5; TRBD2 might be the D (6 bases). Germline CDR1 LNHDA, CDR2 SQIVND (reference sequence). V shed 1 base and J shed 5 bases, with 14 bases lying between them. The CDR3 length is 15 residues.

This clonotype has at least ten counts. This sequence joins TRBV18 and TRBJ2-1; 7 bases agree with TRBD2. Trimming at V came to 2 bases and at J to 5 bases, leaving 6 bases not matched to a gene. CDR1 is KGHSH and CDR2 is LQKENI in the germline V gene. The CDR3 totals 15 residues. The CDR3 DNA reads TGTGCCAGCTCACCATTGCGGACTAGTAACAATGAGCAGTTCTTC. Encoded protein: CASSPLRTSNNEQFF.

This clonotype was recorded at least ten times. The chain employs TRBV12-3 or TRBV12-4 and TRBJ2-3, with TRBD2 matching 8 bases. CDR3 length: 14 amino acids. Germline trimming cut 8 bases from V and 3 bases from J; bases unmatched to any gene: 7. The CDR3 loop reads CASDFGGGTDTQYF. In DNA form, the CDR3 reads TGTGCCAGCGATTTCGGGGGGGGGACAGATACGCAGTATTTT.

V usage is TRBV28 and J usage is TRBJ1-2; D call uncertain. Germline V CDR1 and CDR2: MDHEN, SYDVKM. The CDR3 is 14 residues long. The V and J ends lost 2 bases and 7 bases respectively, with 14 bases between them. The CDR3, as DNA: TGTGCCAGCAGTTTAGACCAGGACGTTGGTGGCTACACCTTC. Translation gives CASSLDQDVGGYTF.

This chain uses TRBV28 with TRBJ1-2; TRBD1 is a possible D gene (5 bases). Germline CDR1 MDHEN, CDR2 SYDVKM. The V end lost 7 bases, the J end lost 3 bases, and 24 bases lay between the germline ends. The CDR3 loop spans 17 amino acids. CDR3 sequence reads: CASTHTIMGGRDYGYTF. DNA for the CDR3: TGTGCCAGCACCCACACCATCATGGGGGGTCGAGACTATGGCTACACCTTC.

The rearrangement links TRBV6-1 to TRBJ1-2; D ambiguous. The CDR3 runs to 13 residues. V gave up 6 bases and J gave up 5 bases, with 13 bases separating them. The germline CDR1 and CDR2 sequences are MNHNS and SASEGT. The CDR3 bases are TGTGCCAGCAGCCCTACAACAGCGTATGGCTACACCTTC. Residues: CASSPTTAYGYTF.

The table lists this clonotype with many counts. The V call is TRBV19, the J call TRBJ2-7; 10 bases map to TRBD2. Germline CDR1 reads LNHDA; CDR2 reads SQIVND (reference sequence). Trimming cost V 5 bases and J 4 bases; bases outside gene matches: 5. The CDR3 has 14 amino acids. The CDR3 here is CASSRTTSGYEQYF. CDR3 DNA: TGTGCCAGTAGTCGAACGACTAGCGGGTACGAGCAGTACTTC. The full variable domain, in which reference TRBV19 and TRBJ2-7 provide the parts outside the CDR3, is DGGITQSPKYLFRKEGQNVTLSCEQNLNHDAMYWYRQDPGQGLRLIYYSQIVNDFQKGDIAEGYSVSREKKESFPLTVTSAQKNPTAFYLCASSRTTSGYEQYFGPGTRLTVT.

The table lists this clonotype with a few counts. This sequence joins TRBV9 and TRBJ1-1, with D maybe TRBD1 (6 bases). V was clipped by 0 bases and J by 2 bases, with 14 bases between them. This CDR3 is built from 16 residues. Germline V gene lookup returns CDR1 SGDLS and CDR2 YYNGEE. CDR3 DNA: TGTGCCAGCAGCGTAGACCGGGGGCCGCATAACACTGAAGCTTTCTTT. Translated, it gives CASSVDRGPHNTEAFF. Looking up the rest from reference TRBV9 and TRBJ1-1 gives the full variable domain: DSGVTQTPKHLITATGQRVTLRCSPRSGDLSVYWYQQSLDQGLQFLIQYYNGEERAKGNILERFSAQQFPDLHSELNLSSLELGDSALYFCASSVDRGPHNTEAFFGQGTRLTVV.

The V gene is TRBV5-1, the J gene TRBJ2-7, with 14 positions matching TRBD2. The CDR3 runs 19 residues. The germline V gene has CDR1 SGHRS and CDR2 YFSETQ. After removal of 3 bases from V and 0 bases from J, the junction contained 11 bases not matched to a gene. CDR3 in amino acids: CASSSTGLAGVSRSYEQYF. The CDR3 DNA reads TGCGCCAGCAGCTCAACGGGACTAGCGGGAGTAAGTCGCTCCTACGAGCAGTACTTC.

This clonotype came up many times. The chain combines TRBV29-1 with TRBJ1-1; D is undetermined. This CDR3 comprises 12 residues. Germline V gene data show CDR1 as SQVTM and CDR2 as ANQGSEA. V was shortened by 4 bases and J by 11 bases, with 17 bases between the two germline ends. The CDR3 region is CSVGGMGSGAFF. CDR3 bases: TGCAGCGTTGGAGGGATGGGCTCGGGGGCTTTCTTT.

This clonotype has ten or more counts. V usage is TRBV12-3 or TRBV12-4 and J usage is TRBJ1-1; TRBD1 aligns across 7 bases. The CDR3 contains 13 residues. V lost 5 bases and J lost 0; bases outside the gene matches: 0. In DNA, the CDR3 is TGTGCCAGCAGTACAGGGGTGAACACTGAAGCTTTCTTT. This codes for CASSTGVNTEAFF.

V gene TRBV20-1 combines with J gene TRBJ1-1, with no clear D. Trimming left V 7 bases short and J 0 bases short, with 18 bases between. CDR1 is DFQATT and CDR2 is SNEGSKA in the germline V gene (reference sequence). The CDR3 consists of 15 residues. The CDR3 region has the DNA TGCAGTGTCAGGAGGACCCGCCTCGTGAACACTGAAGCTTTCTTT. It codes for CSVRRTRLVNTEAFF.

This clonotype showed up many times. The chain couples TRBV27 to TRBJ2-1; D could derive from TRBD1 or TRBD2 (5 bases each). Trimming pared 9 bases from V and 12 bases from J, leaving 15 bases between. The CDR3 is made up of 11 amino acids. Germline loops: CDR1 MNHEY, CDR2 SMNVEV (reference sequence). The CDR3 bases are TGTGCCAGTGGCTGGGGGATTGGGCAGTTCTTC. This codes for CASGWGIGQFF.

This clonotype was seen a handful of times. It may be a read error: a sequence one base away is much more abundant. The chain is built from TRBV20-1 and TRBJ2-1; unclear D gene. Germline V gene lookup returns CDR1 DFQATT and CDR2 SNEGSKA (reference sequence). V lost 3 bases and J lost 5, with 2 bases in between. The CDR3 sequence is 10 residues long. This chain's CDR3 is CSASDNEQFF. In DNA, the CDR3 is TGCAGTGCTAGCGACAATGAGCAGTTCTTC.

The chain recombines TRBV7-6 with TRBJ2-1, with D possibly matching TRBD1 (6 bases). The germline V gene has CDR1 SGHVS and CDR2 FNYEAQ. The V end was cut by 3 bases, the J end by 9 bases, with 12 bases between. The CDR3 contains 13 residues. CDR3 nucleotide sequence: TGTGCCAGCAGCTTCTCAGGGGACGGTGAGCAGTTCTTC. The encoded protein is CASSFSGDGEQFF.

This clonotype was detected many times. The chain has TRBV11-2 and TRBJ2-5; no reliable D call. CDR1 and CDR2 from the germline V gene are SGHAT and FQNNGV. The V end lost 5 bases, the J end lost 3 bases, and 10 bases lay between the germline ends. This CDR3 spans 13 amino acids. The chain's CDR3 is CASSLSQKETQYF. In DNA, the CDR3 is TGTGCCAGCAGCCTCTCGCAGAAAGAGACCCAGTACTTC.

This clonotype was counted only a few times. The rearrangement joins TRBV3-1 to TRBJ2-1, with 10 bases matching TRBD2. V shed 2 bases, J shed 4 bases, and the junction held 8 bases outside the gene matches. The CDR3 has 17 amino acids. The germline V gene encodes CDR1 LGHDT and CDR2 YNNKEL (reference sequence). The CDR3 is CASSQLLAGVPYNEQFF. CDR3 DNA sequence: TGTGCCAGCAGCCAACTTCTAGCGGGAGTACCGTACAATGAGCAGTTCTTC.

The chain uses TRBV27 and TRBJ2-1; D is uncertain. The germline V and J ends were trimmed by 6 bases and 1 base, with 4 bases remaining between them. The CDR3 contains 12 residues. From germline, CDR1 is MNHEY and CDR2 SMNVEV (reference sequence). The CDR3 DNA reads as TGTGCCAGCAGGCATTCCTACAATGAGCAGTTCTTC. Its translation: CASRHSYNEQFF.

In its sample, this clonotype was seen a few times. The CDR3 nucleotides are TGTGCCAGCAGTCCATGGCGGACAGGGCTTAATCAGCCCCAGCATTTT. This sequence encodes CASSPWRTGLNQPQHF. This chain connects TRBV6-1 to TRBJ1-5; TRBD1 matches 8 bases. Trimming at V came to 5 bases and at J to 4 bases, leaving 10 bases not matched to a gene. This CDR3 comprises 16 residues. Germline V gene sequence: CDR1 MNHNS, CDR2 SASEGT.

This clonotype showed up many times. The chain joins TRBV11-2 to TRBJ2-3, with D tentatively TRBD1 or TRBD2 (6 bases each). CDR3 length equals 15 residues. V lost 6 bases and J 1 base, leaving 14 bases between the germline ends. Germline V gives CDR1 SGHAT, CDR2 FQNNGV. The CDR3 DNA reads TGTGCCAGCAGATCGAGGGGGGTGGGCACAGATACGCAGTATTTT. Its translation is CASRSRGVGTDTQYF.

This clonotype was picked up many times. This rearrangement joins TRBV30 to TRBJ1-1; no definite D call. There are 13 residues in the CDR3. CDR1 and CDR2 from the germline V gene are GTSNPN and SVGIG (reference sequence). Trimming took 2 bases from V and 1 from J, leaving 8 bases between them. CDR3 loop: CAWSPTRNTEAFF. CDR3 DNA: TGTGCCTGGAGTCCGACGCGGAACACTGAAGCTTTCTTT.

The chain recombines TRBV19 with TRBJ2-7; 7 positions match TRBD2. This CDR3 is 16 amino acids long. Germline-derived CDR1 and CDR2 are LNHDA and SQIVND (reference sequence). Trimming cost V 3 bases and J 7 bases; bases outside gene matches: 15. CDR3 DNA: TGTGCCAGTAGTATCTTAGACGGCGGGAGCAGGAGGGAGCAGTACTTC. Protein sequence: CASSILDGGSRREQYF.

This clonotype was found a few times. V and J are TRBV9 and TRBJ2-2; D is unclear. V lost 0 bases to trimming and J lost 5 bases, with 11 bases between them. Germline V gene lookup returns CDR1 SGDLS and CDR2 YYNGEE. This CDR3 spans 15 amino acids. DNA of the CDR3: TGTGCCAGCAGCGTAGACCTCCACACAACCGGGGAGCTGTTTTTT. Its protein product is CASSVDLHTTGELFF.